The clone carrying this T cell receptor (beta chain) was seen ten or more times. The antigen is undetermined. The data derive from a study of beta chain features in type 1 diabetes. General study findings and limits: cDNA sequencing could over-represent cells with high TCR expression.

The investigators reverse transcribed all of the isolated RNA, so they sequenced expressed TCRB transcripts. Sequenced by immunoSEQ multiplex PCR; TCRdb stores in-frame clones only, minus some. The table has almost 350,000 clones, 7% to 9% seen once. Sequences were obtained from central memory CD4+ T cells from blood. The origin of this receptor is a woman between 18 and 29 years old in good health.

The CDR3 is CASSPSQETQYF. The CDR3 region has the DNA TGTGCCAGCAGTCCCTCCCAAGAGACCCAGTACTTC. This rearrangement joins TRBV28 to TRBJ2-5; D not resolved. Germline lookup yields CDR1 MDHEN and CDR2 SYDVKM. V dropped 5 bases and J dropped 1 base, with 5 bases sitting between them. The CDR3 is 12 residues long.